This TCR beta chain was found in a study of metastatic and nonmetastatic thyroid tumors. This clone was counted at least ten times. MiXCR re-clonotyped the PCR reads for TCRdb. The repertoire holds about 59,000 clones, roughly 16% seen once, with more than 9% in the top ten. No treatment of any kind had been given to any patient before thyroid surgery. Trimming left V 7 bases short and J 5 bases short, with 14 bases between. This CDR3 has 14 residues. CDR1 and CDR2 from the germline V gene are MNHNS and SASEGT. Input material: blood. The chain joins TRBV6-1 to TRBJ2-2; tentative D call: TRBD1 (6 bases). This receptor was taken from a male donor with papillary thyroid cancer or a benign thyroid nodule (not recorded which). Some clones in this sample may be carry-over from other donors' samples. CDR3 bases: TGTGCCAGCAAATCGAAGGGGGAAACCGGGGAGCTGTTTTTT. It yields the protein CASKSKGETGELFF.